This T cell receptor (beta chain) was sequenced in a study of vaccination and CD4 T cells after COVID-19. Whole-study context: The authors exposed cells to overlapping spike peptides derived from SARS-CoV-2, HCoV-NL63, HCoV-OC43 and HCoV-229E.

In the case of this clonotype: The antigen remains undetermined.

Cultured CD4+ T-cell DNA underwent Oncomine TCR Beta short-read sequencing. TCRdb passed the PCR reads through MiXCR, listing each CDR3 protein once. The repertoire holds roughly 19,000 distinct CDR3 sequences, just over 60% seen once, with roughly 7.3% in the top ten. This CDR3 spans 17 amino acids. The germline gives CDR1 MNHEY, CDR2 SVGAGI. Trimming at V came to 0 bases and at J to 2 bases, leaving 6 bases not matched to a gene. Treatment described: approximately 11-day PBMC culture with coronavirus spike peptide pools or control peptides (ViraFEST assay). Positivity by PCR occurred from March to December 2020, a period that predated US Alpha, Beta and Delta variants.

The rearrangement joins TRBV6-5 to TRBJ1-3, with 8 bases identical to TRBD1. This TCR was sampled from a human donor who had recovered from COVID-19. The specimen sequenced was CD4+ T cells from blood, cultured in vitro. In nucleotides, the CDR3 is TGTGCCAGCAGTTACTCGAGACAGGGGAGTACTGGAAACACCATATATTTT. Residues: CASSYSRQGSTGNTIYF.